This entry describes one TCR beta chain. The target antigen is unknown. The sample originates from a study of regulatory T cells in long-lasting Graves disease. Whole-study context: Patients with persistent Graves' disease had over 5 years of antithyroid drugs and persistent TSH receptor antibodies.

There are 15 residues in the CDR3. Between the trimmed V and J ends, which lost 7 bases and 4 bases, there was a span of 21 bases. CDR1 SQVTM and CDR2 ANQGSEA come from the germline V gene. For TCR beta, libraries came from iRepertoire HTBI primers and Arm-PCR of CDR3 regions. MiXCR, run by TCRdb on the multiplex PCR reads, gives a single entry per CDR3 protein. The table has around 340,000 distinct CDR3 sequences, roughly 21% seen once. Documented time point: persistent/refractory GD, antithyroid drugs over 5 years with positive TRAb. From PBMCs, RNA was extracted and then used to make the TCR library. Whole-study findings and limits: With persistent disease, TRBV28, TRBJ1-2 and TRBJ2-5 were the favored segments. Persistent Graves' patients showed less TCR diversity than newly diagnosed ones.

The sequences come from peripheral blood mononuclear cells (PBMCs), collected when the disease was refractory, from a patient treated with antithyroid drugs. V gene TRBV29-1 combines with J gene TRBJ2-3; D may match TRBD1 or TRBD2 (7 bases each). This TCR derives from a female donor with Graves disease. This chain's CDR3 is CSGSSRGGAADTQYF. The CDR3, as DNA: TGCAGCGGCTCTAGCAGGGGGGGGGCCGCAGATACGCAGTATTTT.